This TCR beta chain came from a study of cytomegalovirus exposure and HLA in healthy donors. Study-level information: Previous work identified around 120 million unique TCR beta sequences from 150 million to 200 million T cells. Among the 398 genotyped donors, approximately 81% were placed in the Caucasian-associated ancestry cluster. Study-wide results and caveats: There were some V segments, including TRBV6-2 and TRBV6-3, excluded as indistinguishable.

The CDR3 has 11 amino acids. The germline gives CDR1 KGHSH, CDR2 LQKENI. V lost 4 bases and J lost 8, with 6 bases in between. Concerning this clone itself: Its target is unknown.

The primer mix had 60 Vbeta and 13 Jbeta primers. The table came from immunoSEQ multiplex PCR; TCRdb's copy has only in-frame clones and leaves some out. Here the sample table reports 87,000 or so clones. The chain couples TRBV18 to TRBJ2-1; D call uncertain. This TCR derives from a man aged 50 to 60 in good health and CMV-seropositive. What was sequenced was PBMCs. The CDR3 nucleotides are TGTGCCAGCTCACGCAGTGATGAGCAGTTCTTC. Residues: CASSRSDEQFF.